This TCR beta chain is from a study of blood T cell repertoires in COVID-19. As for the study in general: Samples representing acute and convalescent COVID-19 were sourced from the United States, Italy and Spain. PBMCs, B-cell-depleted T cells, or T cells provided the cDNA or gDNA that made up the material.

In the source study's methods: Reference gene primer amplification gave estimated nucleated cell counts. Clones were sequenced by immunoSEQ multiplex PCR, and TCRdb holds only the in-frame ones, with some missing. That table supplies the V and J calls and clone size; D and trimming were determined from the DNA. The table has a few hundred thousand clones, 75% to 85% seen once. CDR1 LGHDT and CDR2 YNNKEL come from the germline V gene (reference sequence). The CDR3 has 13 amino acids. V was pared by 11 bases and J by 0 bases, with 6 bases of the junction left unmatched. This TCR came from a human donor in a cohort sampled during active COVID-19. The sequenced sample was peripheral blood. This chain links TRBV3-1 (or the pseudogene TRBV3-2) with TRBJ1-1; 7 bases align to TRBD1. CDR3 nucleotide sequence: TGTGCCGGATCGACAGGGATGAACACTGAAGCTTTCTTT. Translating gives CAGSTGMNTEAFF.